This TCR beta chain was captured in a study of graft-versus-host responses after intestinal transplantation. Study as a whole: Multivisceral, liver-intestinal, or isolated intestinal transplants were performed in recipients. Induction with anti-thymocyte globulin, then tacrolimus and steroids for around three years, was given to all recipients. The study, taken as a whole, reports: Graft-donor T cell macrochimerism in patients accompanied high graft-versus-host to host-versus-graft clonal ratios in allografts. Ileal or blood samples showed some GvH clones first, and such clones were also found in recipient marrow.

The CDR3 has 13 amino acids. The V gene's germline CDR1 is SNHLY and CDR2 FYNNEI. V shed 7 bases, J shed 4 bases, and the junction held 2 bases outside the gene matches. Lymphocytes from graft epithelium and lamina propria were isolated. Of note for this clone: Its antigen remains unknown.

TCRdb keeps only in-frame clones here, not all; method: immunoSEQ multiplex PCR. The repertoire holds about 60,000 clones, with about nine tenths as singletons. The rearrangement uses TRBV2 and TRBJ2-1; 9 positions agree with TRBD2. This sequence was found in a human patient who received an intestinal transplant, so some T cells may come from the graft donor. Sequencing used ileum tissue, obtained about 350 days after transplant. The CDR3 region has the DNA TGTGCCAGCACAGCGGGAGGATACAATGAGCAGTTCTTC. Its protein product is CASTAGGYNEQFF.